The 10 T cell receptor beta chains in this list originate from one sample, sequenced in a study of T cell changes during pregnancy in multiple sclerosis. Produced via immunoSEQ multiplex PCR; TCRdb's table is partial and in-frame only. The table has 40,000 to 45,000 clones, over 75% seen once. Sequenced here: CD4+ T cells from peripheral blood mononuclear cells, sampled before pregnancy. All receptors come from a female donor with multiple sclerosis, enrolled in a pregnancy study.

The rearrangement links TRBV5-3 to TRBJ1-1, with TRBD1 as a possible D gene (6 bases). TRBV5-3 is an ORF, and what it does is uncertain. CDR3 size: 15 residues. Trimming pared 2 bases from V and 6 bases from J, leaving 17 bases between. The CDR3 DNA reads TGTGCCAGAAGCTTCCATACAGGGAGAACGGCTGAAGCTTTCTTT. This sequence encodes CARSFHTGRTAEAFF.

The rearrangement uses TRBV6-6 and TRBJ2-7, with 9 bases that match TRBD1. CDR1 and CDR2 (germline): MNHNY, SVGAGI (reference sequence). The CDR3 extends over 14 amino acids. V shed 5 bases, J shed 0 bases, and the junction held 2 bases outside the gene matches. The CDR3 reads CASSKTGGSYEQYF. The CDR3 nucleotides are TGTGCCAGCAGTAAGACAGGGGGCTCCTACGAGCAGTACTTC.

This chain links TRBV13 with TRBJ2-1, with TRBD1 identical over 8 bases. J lost 0 bases, V lost 4 bases, and 11 bases had no gene match. Germline-derived CDR1 and CDR2 are PRHDT and FYEKMQ (reference sequence). This CDR3 region has 18 residues. CDR3 protein: CASSYDRGKLSSYNEQFF. CDR3 bases: TGTGCCAGCAGCTACGACAGGGGAAAGCTTAGCTCCTACAATGAGCAGTTCTTC.

V gene TRBV7-3 combines with J gene TRBJ2-1, with TRBD2 matching 7 bases. Looked up from germline, CDR1 is SGHTA and CDR2 is FQGTGA. V gave up 0 bases and J gave up 7 bases; unmatched junction bases: 3. CDR3 length: 14 residues. CDR3 DNA: TGTGCCAGCAGCTTAACCCTGGGGGGGAATGAGCAGTTCTTC. Translated: CASSLTLGGNEQFF.

V usage is TRBV7-2 and J usage is TRBJ1-6; D uncertain. Trimming left V 1 base short and J 3 bases short, with 4 bases between. The CDR3 runs 14 residues. CDR1 is SGHTA and CDR2 is FQGNSA in the germline V gene. CDR3 protein: CASSLEHYNSPLHF. CDR3 nucleotide sequence: TGTGCCAGCAGCTTAGAACACTATAATTCACCCCTCCACTTT.

V is TRBV4-1 and J is TRBJ2-7; possible D gene TRBD1, 5 bases. The V and J ends lost 4 bases and 6 bases respectively, with 16 bases between them. Germline loops: CDR1 MGHRA, CDR2 YSYEKL. This CDR3 has 14 residues. The CDR3 DNA reads as TGCGCCAGCAGCCGACAGAGAGTATTGGGCGAGCAGTACTTC. It encodes CASSRQRVLGEQYF.

The chain has TRBV6-5 and TRBJ1-3; no clear D. Germline V gene lookup returns CDR1 MNHEY and CDR2 SVGAGI. Trimming took 5 bases from V and 0 from J, leaving 11 bases between them. This CDR3 is 15 amino acids long. Here the CDR3 reads CASSRTWDSGNTIYF. The CDR3 DNA is TGTGCCAGCAGTCGGACTTGGGACTCTGGAAACACCATATATTTT.

The chain couples TRBV7-9 to TRBJ1-2; the D gene is possibly TRBD1 (6 bases). V was shortened by 5 bases and J by 7 bases, with 20 bases between the two germline ends. Germline assignment: CDR1 SEHNR and CDR2 FQNEAQ (reference sequence). The CDR3 loop spans 15 amino acids. Here the CDR3 reads CASSPDGGAHGGYTF. The CDR3 coding sequence is TGTGCCAGCAGCCCGGACGGGGGGGCGCACGGTGGCTACACCTTC.

A remark on this clone: One junction end does not reproduce the germline sequence, and a read error may be involved. The chain joins TRBV19 to TRBJ1-2, with a possible D match to TRBD1 (6 bases). Germline-derived CDR1 and CDR2 are LNHDA and SQIVND (reference sequence). The CDR3 runs 11 residues. CDR3 nucleotides: TGTGCCAGTAGTATCCCGGGACACCTTTCCTTC. Translation: CASSIPGHLSF.

This clone appeared once. The chain combines TRBV19 with TRBJ2-2; TRBD1 matches 9 bases. Germline CDR1 and CDR2: LNHDA and SQIVND (reference sequence). There are 16 residues in the CDR3. V was clipped by 5 bases and J by 1 base; unmatched bases: 5. CDR3: CASSETGGMNTGELFF. CDR3 in DNA: TGTGCCAGTAGTGAAACAGGGGGCATGAACACCGGGGAGCTGTTTTTT.